Listed below are T cell receptor beta chains from one sample, sequenced in a study of cytomegalovirus exposure and HLA in healthy donors. Libraries were prepared by immunoSEQ multiplex PCR; TCRdb keeps only in-frame clonotypes and omits some of them. The top ten clones hold roughly 4.1% of a sample with more than 90,000 clones, 76% of them seen once. Sequencing used PBMCs. The receptor set was obtained from a middle-aged man in good health and CMV-seronegative. Each CDR3 is given with its conserved first and last residue. A D gene is named only where the DNA matches it firmly. Not every row has a clone size; where given, it reads once, few, many or a size class.

TRBJ2-2	TRBV5-4	.	.	TGTGCCAGCAGCCCCTTGGGGGGGCTCGTTGGGGAGCTGTTTTTT	CASSPLGGLVGELFF
TRBJ2-5	TRBV15	.	.	TGTGCCACCAGCGCAAGGACAGCACAAGAGACCCAGTACTTC	CATSARTAQETQYF
TRBJ1-1	TRBV2	.	.	TGTGCCAGCAGTGAATGGCAGAACACTGAAGCTTTCTTT	CASSEWQNTEAFF
TRBJ1-2	TRBV28	TRBD1	.	TGTGCCAGCAGCATACCCGGGACAGAATATGGCTACACCTTC	CASSIPGTEYGYTF
TRBJ2-2	TRBV6-5	.	.	TGTGCCAGCATCGACTCAACGACCGGGGAGCTGTTTTTT	CASIDSTTGELFF
TRBJ1-4	TRBV7-9	TRBD1	.	TGTGCCAGCAGCACCCGACAGGGGGCTGATGAAAAACTGTTTTTT	CASSTRQGADEKLFF
TRBJ1-2	TRBV10-1	.	.	TGCGCCAGCAGCTCCGGGACTGTTGGCTACACCTTC	CASSSGTVGYTF
TRBJ2-1	TRBV5-4	TRBD1	.	TGTGCCAGCAGCTTAGTGACAGGGGTTGGGGGGGAGCAGTTCTTC	CASSLVTGVGGEQFF
TRBJ2-1	TRBV19	TRBD1	.	TGTGCCAGTAGTTTATGGCAGGGGGCCTACAATGAGCAGTTCTTC	CASSLWQGAYNEQFF
TRBJ1-6	TRBV10-3	TRBD1	.	TGTGCCAGCACCCACGGACAGGGACGATCACCCCTCCACTTT	CASTHGQGRSPLHF
TRBJ1-3	TRBV7-9	TRBD1	few	TGTGCCAGCAGCCGACGGACAGGAACCATATACTCTGGAAACACCATATATTTT	CASSRRTGTIYSGNTIYF
TRBJ1-2	TRBV2	TRBD1	.	TGTGCCAGCAGACCTACAGGGGCCGGAGGCTACACCTTC	CASRPTGAGGYTF
TRBJ2-1	TRBV7-9	.	.	TGTGCCAGCGCACGGGGGAGCTCCTACAATGAGCAGTTCTTC	CASARGSSYNEQFF
TRBJ1-5	TRBV19	TRBD1	.	TGTGCCAGTAGTACGACAGGGCCGCCCTGGCAGCCCCAGCATTTT	CASSTTGPPWQPQHF
TRBJ1-3	TRBV4-2	.	.	TGTGCCAGCAGCCGACACTCCCCTACACAGAGCTCTGGAAACACCATATATTTT	CASSRHSPTQSSGNTIYF
TRBJ2-6	TRBV6-5	.	few	TGTGCCAGCAGTTACTTCAGTTCCTCTGGGGCCAACGTCCTGACTTTC	CASSYFSSSGANVLTF
TRBJ2-5	TRBV18	.	.	TGTGCCAGCTCACGGGGGCCCCAAGAGACCCAGTACTTC	CASSRGPQETQYF
TRBJ2-5	TRBV5-1	.	.	TGCGCCAGCAGCCCTCGGACGGACGGGAAGACCCAGTACTTC	CASSPRTDGKTQYF
TRBJ1-2	TRBV28	TRBD1	once	TGTGCCAGCAGCCCACAGGGGACGTATGGCTACACCTTC	CASSPQGTYGYTF
TRBJ1-4	TRBV30	.	.	TGTGCCTGGAGGCCGGTAGGGGGGGCAGACCCACTTTCGGAAAAACTGTTTTTT	CAWRPVGGADPLSEKLFF
TRBJ1-5	TRBV29-1	.	.	TGCAGCGTCCGAACAGGCCTGAGTGGCGGTCAGCCCCAGCATTTT	CSVRTGLSGGQPQHF